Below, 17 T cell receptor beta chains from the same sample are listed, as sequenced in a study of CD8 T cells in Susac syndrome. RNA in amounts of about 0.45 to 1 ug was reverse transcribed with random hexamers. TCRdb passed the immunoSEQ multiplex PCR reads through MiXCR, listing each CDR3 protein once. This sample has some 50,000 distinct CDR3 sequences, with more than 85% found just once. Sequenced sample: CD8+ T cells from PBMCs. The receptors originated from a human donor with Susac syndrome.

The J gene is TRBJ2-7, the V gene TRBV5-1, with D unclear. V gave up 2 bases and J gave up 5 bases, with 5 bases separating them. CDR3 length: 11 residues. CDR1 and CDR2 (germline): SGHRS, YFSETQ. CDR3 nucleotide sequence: TGCGCCAGCAGCTTCGTCCACGAGCAGTACTTC. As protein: CASSFVHEQYF.

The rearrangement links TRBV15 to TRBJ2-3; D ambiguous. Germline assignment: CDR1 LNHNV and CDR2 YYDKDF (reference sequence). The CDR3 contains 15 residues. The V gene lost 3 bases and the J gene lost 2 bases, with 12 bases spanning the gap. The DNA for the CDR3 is TGTGCCACCAGCAGGGAAATCGACTCCACAGATACGCAGTATTTT. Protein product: CATSREIDSTDTQYF.

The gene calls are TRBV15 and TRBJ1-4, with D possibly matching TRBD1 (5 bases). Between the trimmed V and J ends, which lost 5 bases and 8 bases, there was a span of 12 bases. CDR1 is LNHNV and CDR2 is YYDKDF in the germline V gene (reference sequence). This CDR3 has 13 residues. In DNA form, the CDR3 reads TGTGCCACCAGCGGAGGGGTTCAGGAAAAACTGTTTTTT. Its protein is CATSGGVQEKLFF. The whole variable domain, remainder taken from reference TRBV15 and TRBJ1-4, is DAMVIQNPRYQVTQFGKPVTLSCSQTLNHNVMYWYQQKSSQAPKLLFHYYDKDFNNEADTPDNFQSRRPNTSFCFLDIRSPGLGDTAMYLCATSGGVQEKLFFGSGTQLSVL.

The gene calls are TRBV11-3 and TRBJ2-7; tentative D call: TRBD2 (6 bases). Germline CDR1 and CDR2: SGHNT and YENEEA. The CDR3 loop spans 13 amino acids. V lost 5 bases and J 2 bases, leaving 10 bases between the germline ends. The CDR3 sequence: CASSTTGAYEQYF. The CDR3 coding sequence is TGTGCCAGCAGCACAACGGGGGCCTACGAGCAGTACTTC.

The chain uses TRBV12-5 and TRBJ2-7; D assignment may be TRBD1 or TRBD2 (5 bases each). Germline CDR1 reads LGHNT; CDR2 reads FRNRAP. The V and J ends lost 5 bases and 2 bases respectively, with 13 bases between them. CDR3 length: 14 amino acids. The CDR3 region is CASGAPGAPYEQYF. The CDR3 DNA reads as TGTGCTAGTGGTGCCCCCGGGGCGCCCTACGAGCAGTACTTC.

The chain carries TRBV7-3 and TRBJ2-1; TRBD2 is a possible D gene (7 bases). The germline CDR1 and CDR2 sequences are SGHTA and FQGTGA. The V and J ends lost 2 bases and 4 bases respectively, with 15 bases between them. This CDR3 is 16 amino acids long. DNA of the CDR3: TGTGCCAGCAGCTTAGCCCCAGGGGAGGGGTACAATGAGCAGTTCTTC. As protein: CASSLAPGEGYNEQFF.

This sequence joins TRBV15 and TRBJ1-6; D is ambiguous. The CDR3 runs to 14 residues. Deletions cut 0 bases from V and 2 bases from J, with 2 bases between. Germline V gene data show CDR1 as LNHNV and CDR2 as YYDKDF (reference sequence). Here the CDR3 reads CATSRDPYNSPLHF. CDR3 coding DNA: TGTGCCACCAGCAGAGACCCCTATAATTCACCCCTCCACTTT.

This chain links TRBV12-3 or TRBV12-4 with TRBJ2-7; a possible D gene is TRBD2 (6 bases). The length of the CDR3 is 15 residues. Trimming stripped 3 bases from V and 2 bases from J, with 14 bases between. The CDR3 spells CASSFGLAIPYEQYF. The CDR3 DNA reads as TGTGCCAGCAGTTTTGGCCTAGCGATTCCCTACGAGCAGTACTTC.

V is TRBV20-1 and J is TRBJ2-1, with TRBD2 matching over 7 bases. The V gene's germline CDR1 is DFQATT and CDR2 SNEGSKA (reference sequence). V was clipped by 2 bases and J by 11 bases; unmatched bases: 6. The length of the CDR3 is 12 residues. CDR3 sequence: CSARSTGTKQFF. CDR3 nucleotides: TGCAGTGCTAGATCAACCGGGACTAAGCAGTTCTTC.

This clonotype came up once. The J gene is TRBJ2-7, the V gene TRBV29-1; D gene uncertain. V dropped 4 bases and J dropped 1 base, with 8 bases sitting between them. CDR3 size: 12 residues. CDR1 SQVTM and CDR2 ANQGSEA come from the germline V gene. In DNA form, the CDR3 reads TGCAGCGTTGTAATAGGGTCCTACGAGCAGTACTTC. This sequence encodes CSVVIGSYEQYF.

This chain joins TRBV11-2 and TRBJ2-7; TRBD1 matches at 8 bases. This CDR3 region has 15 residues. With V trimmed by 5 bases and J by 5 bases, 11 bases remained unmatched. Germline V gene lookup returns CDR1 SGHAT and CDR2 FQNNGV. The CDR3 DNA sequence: TGTGCCAGCAGCCCCCCGACAGGGGTGATCAACGAGCAGTACTTC. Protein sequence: CASSPPTGVINEQYF.

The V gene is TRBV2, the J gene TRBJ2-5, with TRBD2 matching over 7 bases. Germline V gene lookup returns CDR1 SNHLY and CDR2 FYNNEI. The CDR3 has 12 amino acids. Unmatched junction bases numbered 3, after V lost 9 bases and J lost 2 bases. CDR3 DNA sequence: TGTGCCAGGAGGACTAGTCAAGAGACCCAGTACTTC. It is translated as CARRTSQETQYF.

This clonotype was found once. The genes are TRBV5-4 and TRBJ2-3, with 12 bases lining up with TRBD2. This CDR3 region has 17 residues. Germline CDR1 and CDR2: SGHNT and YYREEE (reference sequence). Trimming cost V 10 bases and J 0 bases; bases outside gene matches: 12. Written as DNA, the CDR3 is TGTGCCGGAACCAGACTAGCGGGGGCTACTAGCACAGATACGCAGTATTTT. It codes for CAGTRLAGATSTDTQYF.

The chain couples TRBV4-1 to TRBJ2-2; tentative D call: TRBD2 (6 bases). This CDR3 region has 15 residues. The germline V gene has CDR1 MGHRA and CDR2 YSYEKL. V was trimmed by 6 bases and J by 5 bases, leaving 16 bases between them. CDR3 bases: TGCGCCAGCAGTCCGACCGGGACTTATACCGGGGAGCTGTTTTTT. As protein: CASSPTGTYTGELFF.

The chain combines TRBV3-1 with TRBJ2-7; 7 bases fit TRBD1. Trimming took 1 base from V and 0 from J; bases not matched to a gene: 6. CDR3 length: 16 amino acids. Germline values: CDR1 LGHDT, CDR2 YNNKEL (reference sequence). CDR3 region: CASSQGQGLDSYEQYF. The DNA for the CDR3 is TGTGCCAGCAGCCAAGGACAGGGCCTTGACTCCTACGAGCAGTACTTC.

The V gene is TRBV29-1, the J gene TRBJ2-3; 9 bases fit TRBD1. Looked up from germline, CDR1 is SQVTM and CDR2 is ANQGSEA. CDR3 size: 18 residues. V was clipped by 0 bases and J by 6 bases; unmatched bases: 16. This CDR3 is CSVEDTSAGQGLVDTQYF. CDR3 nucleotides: TGCAGCGTTGAAGATACGTCTGCGGGACAGGGCTTGGTGGATACGCAGTATTTT.

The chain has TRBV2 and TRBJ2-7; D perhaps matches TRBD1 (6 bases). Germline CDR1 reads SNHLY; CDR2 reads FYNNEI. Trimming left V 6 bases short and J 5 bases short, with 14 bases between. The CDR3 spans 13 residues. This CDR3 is CASSAGTTNEQYF. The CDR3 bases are TGTGCCAGCAGCGCAGGGACAACAAACGAGCAGTACTTC.